The rows below give T cell receptor beta chains drawn from one sample of a study of response to subunit inactivated influenza vaccine. From the RT-PCR reads, TCRdb called clonotypes with MiXCR, one entry per CDR3 protein. The sample lists 150,000 to 200,000 distinct CDR3 sequences; over 9.5% were seen once. The same data also went into a second study, on T cells expressing NK-cell markers.

The sequenced sample was CD8+ T cells sorted from PBMCs, obtained less than 13 days after vaccination. These receptors were obtained from a man aged 45-60 years who received an inactivated influenza vaccine. Each CDR3 is given with its conserved first and last residue.

13 TRBJ2-7 TRBV20-1 CSASPVLGVDQYF
14 TRBJ1-3 TRBV2 CASSEGPSGNTIYF
15 TRBJ2-7 TRBV28 CASSFGQGGSYEQYF
14 TRBJ2-5 TRBV5-1 CASSLVPGTETQYF
15 TRBJ2-1 TRBV27 CASSFVAGGPPKQFF
15 TRBJ2-7 TRBV5-1 CASSLYGGRGDEQYF
17 TRBJ2-1 TRBV27 CASSLYEAGVDYNEQFF
14 TRBJ2-2 TRBV4-3 CASSQISLAEELFF
17 TRBJ1-5 TRBV15 CATSRGEVTGPDQPQHF
15 TRBJ2-6 TRBV3-1 CASSLLGSGANVLTF
15 TRBJ2-3 TRBV12-3/TRBV12-4 CASSSLAGGLDTQYF
15 TRBJ2-7 TRBV2 CASSERGGLAYEQYF
15 TRBJ2-7 TRBV11-2 CASSLEAGGSYEQYF
15 TRBJ2-1 TRBV28 CASSLQYWVGGEQFF
12 TRBJ1-1 TRBV7-9 CASSLAGTAWSF
16 TRBJ2-3 TRBV5-1 CASSLADRGRTDTQYF
15 TRBJ2-5 TRBV7-2 CASSLADSIQETQYF
13 TRBJ2-7 TRBV5-1 CASSVSSSSEQYF
16 TRBJ2-2 TRBV6-1 CASSPLAGVDTGELFF
14 TRBJ2-7 TRBV13 CASSLGQDSYEQYF
18 TRBJ2-3 TRBV4-2 CASSQDILAGGSTDTQYF
15 TRBJ2-3 TRBV6-1 CASSTVAGGTDTQYF
14 TRBJ2-5 TRBV7-9 CASSPPRAQETQYF
14 TRBJ1-1 TRBV29-1 CSVDTDRGRTEAFF
15 TRBJ2-4 TRBV19 CASSMLGGPGDIQYF
14 TRBJ2-7 TRBV19 CASSIGRGEYEQYF
16 TRBJ2-2 TRBV9 CASSVEQGANTGELFF
14 TRBJ1-1 TRBV6-2/TRBV6-3 CASSYSSGYAEAFF
15 TRBJ2-2 TRBV6-5 CASSYLGQGAGELFF
13 TRBJ2-1 TRBV12-3/TRBV12-4 CASRTGVYNEQFF
12 TRBJ2-7 TRBV12-3/TRBV12-4 CASSSTESEQYF
16 TRBJ2-3 TRBV11-2 CASSPPGRGITDTQYF
14 TRBJ2-7 TRBV29-1 CSVDPTGDHYEQYF
15 TRBJ1-2 TRBV4-1 CASSQRLQGAPGYTF
14 TRBJ2-1 TRBV9 CASSAVSSSDEQFF
16 TRBJ1-2 TRBV3-1 CASSHPTGENDYGYTF
15 TRBJ2-4 TRBV7-9 CASSLAPASRNIQYF
14 TRBJ1-1 TRBV28 CASSMAQMNTEAFF
16 TRBJ2-3 TRBV9 CASSVDWLAPTDTQYF
13 TRBJ1-3 TRBV20-1 CSARGGVGNTIYF
15 TRBJ1-5 TRBV27 CASSLWGQAGQPQHF
15 TRBJ2-1 TRBV5-6 CASSLWGVRYNEQFF
12 TRBJ2-1 TRBV27 CASSSSGNEQFF